Following are 17 T cell receptor beta chains from one sample sequenced in a study of cytomegalovirus exposure and HLA in healthy donors. A multiplex PCR was run with 60 Vbeta primers and 13 Jbeta primers. Measured with immunoSEQ multiplex PCR; TCRdb has only the in-frame clones, and not every one. The top ten hold 2.9% of the sample, which has roughly 200,000 clones, around 75% seen once. The sequencing input was PBMCs. The receptors shown here come from a male donor in good health and CMV-seronegative.

This clone was picked up a small number of times. The genes are TRBV6-1 and TRBJ1-5; possible D gene TRBD1, 5 bases. From germline, CDR1 is MNHNS and CDR2 SASEGT. The V and J ends lost 4 bases and 0 bases respectively, with 10 bases between them. The CDR3 totals 15 residues. The CDR3 nucleotides read TGTGCCAGCAGTGGGACACCGTATAGCAATCAGCCCCAGCATTTT. As protein: CASSGTPYSNQPQHF.

J is TRBJ1-3 and V is TRBV11-2, with D possibly TRBD1 on 6 matching bases. This CDR3 comprises 15 residues. The germline gives CDR1 SGHAT, CDR2 FQNNGV. Trimming took 2 bases from V and 2 from J, leaving 10 bases between them. The CDR3 sequence: CASSLLGQPGNTIYF. The CDR3 nucleotides read TGTGCCAGCAGCTTACTTGGACAGCCTGGAAACACCATATATTTT.

The rearrangement joins TRBV6-6 to TRBJ1-1, with D perhaps TRBD1 (5 bases). V was trimmed by 6 bases and J by 3 bases, leaving 11 bases between them. The V gene's germline CDR1 is MNHNY and CDR2 SVGAGI (reference sequence). The CDR3 runs 13 residues. DNA for the CDR3: TGTGCCAGCAGGTCCGACAGATACACTGAAGCTTTCTTT. It is translated as CASRSDRYTEAFF.

This sequence joins TRBV28 and TRBJ2-5; TRBD1 matches 9 bases. The CDR3 spans 13 residues. CDR1 MDHEN and CDR2 SYDVKM come from the germline V gene. V gave up 8 bases and J gave up 2 bases; unmatched junction bases: 3. Written as DNA, the CDR3 is TGTGCCAGCCGGGACAGGGCTCAAGAGACCCAGTACTTC. Encoded protein: CASRDRAQETQYF.

The rearrangement links TRBV6-5 to TRBJ1-1; no firm D call. Looked up from germline, CDR1 is MNHEY and CDR2 is SVGAGI. This CDR3 is built from 15 residues. The V gene lost 0 bases and the J gene lost 0 bases, with 8 bases spanning the gap. CDR3 coding DNA: TGTGCCAGCAGTTACTCCCCCGAGGTGAACACTGAAGCTTTCTTT. Protein product: CASSYSPEVNTEAFF.

The V gene is TRBV10-3, the J gene TRBJ2-5, with 7 bases matching TRBD1. TRBJ2-7 matches the DNA end more closely, so the J call is doubtful. This CDR3 spans 12 amino acids. Germline V lookup: CDR1 ENHRY, CDR2 SYGVKD. The CDR3 sequence is CASRDRDYEQYF. CDR3 coding DNA: TGTGCCTCTCGGGACAGAGACTACGAGCAGTACTTC.

Only one count was recorded for this clone. The chain links TRBV15 to TRBJ2-3, with D possibly being TRBD2 (5 bases). From germline, CDR1 is LNHNV and CDR2 YYDKDF (reference sequence). V was trimmed by 5 bases and J by 3 bases, leaving 12 bases between them. This CDR3 is 14 amino acids long. The CDR3 bases are TGTGCCACCAGCCCTCGCCGGGGAACAGATACGCAGTATTTT. Amino acid sequence: CATSPRRGTDTQYF.

The CDR3 coding sequence is TGCAGCGCAGAAAGCACTGAAGCTTTCTTT. It encodes CSAESTEAFF. This chain connects TRBV20-1 to TRBJ1-1; D gene ambiguous. This CDR3 is built from 10 residues. The germline CDR1 and CDR2 sequences are DFQATT and SNEGSKA (reference sequence).

This chain links TRBV7-3 with TRBJ2-3, with 10 bases lining up with TRBD2. Germline CDR1 is SGHTA and CDR2 is FQGTGA. The CDR3 has 16 residues. V shed 0 bases and J 4 bases; nucleotides not matched to a gene: 4. The CDR3 protein is CASSLTGSGRPDTQYF. CDR3 bases: TGTGCCAGCAGCTTAACTGGTAGCGGGAGGCCAGATACGCAGTATTTT.

The rearrangement uses TRBV6-5 and TRBJ2-2; TRBD2 might be the D (6 bases). The germline V gene has CDR1 MNHEY and CDR2 SVGAGI. The CDR3 sequence is 16 residues long. The ends were cut back, 0 bases at V and 3 bases at J, with 11 bases in the middle. CDR3 region: CASSYSRTIYTGELFF. The CDR3 DNA follows: TGTGCCAGCAGTTACTCGAGGACTATCTACACCGGGGAGCTGTTTTTT.

The J gene is TRBJ1-4, the V gene TRBV4-1, with D possibly being TRBD1 (6 bases). The CDR3 length is 15 residues. V was clipped by 3 bases and J by 5 bases, with 13 bases between them. Germline loops: CDR1 MGHRA, CDR2 YSYEKL. CDR3 DNA sequence: TGCGCCAGCAGCCAGGCGGACAGAAGAAATGAAAAACTGTTTTTT. Residues: CASSQADRRNEKLFF.

The count of this clone is one. The chain has TRBV11-1 and TRBJ1-6, with D uncertain. Germline-derived CDR1 and CDR2 are SGHAT and FQDESV (reference sequence). This CDR3 is built from 13 residues. Trimming cost V 5 bases and J 8 bases, with 10 bases left between them. The CDR3 here is CASSNTDYSPLHF. CDR3 DNA: TGTGCCAGCAGCAACACGGACTATTCACCCCTCCACTTT.

The chain uses TRBV2 and TRBJ2-1; TRBD2 might be the D (6 bases). Trimming removed 6 bases at V and 4 bases at J, with 16 bases between. The CDR3 has 15 amino acids. The V gene's germline CDR1 is SNHLY and CDR2 FYNNEI. CDR3 sequence: CASRAQSSGYNEQFF. The CDR3 region has the DNA TGTGCCAGCAGAGCCCAGAGTAGCGGATACAATGAGCAGTTCTTC.

This chain links TRBV5-4 with TRBJ2-1, with 10 bases that match TRBD1. Germline V gene data show CDR1 as SGHNT and CDR2 as YYREEE (reference sequence). The CDR3 sequence is 15 residues long. Losses at the gene ends were 4 bases for V and 7 bases for J; bases not matched to a gene: 8. The CDR3: CASSPDRGRRNEQFF. The CDR3 DNA sequence: TGTGCCAGCAGCCCCGACAGGGGGCGAAGGAATGAGCAGTTCTTC.

This clone was seen only a few times. This sequence joins TRBV23-1 and TRBJ1-5, with 11 positions matching TRBD1. TRBV23-1 is recorded as an ORF, its role being uncertain. Trimming at V came to 8 bases and at J to 5 bases, leaving 11 bases not matched to a gene. The CDR3 totals 16 residues. The CDR3 sequence is CASGGQGEERHQPQHF. CDR3 sequence (DNA): TGCGCCAGCGGGGGACAGGGGGAGGAACGGCATCAGCCCCAGCATTTT.

The V gene is TRBV6-5, the J gene TRBJ1-5; D is undetermined. Germline loops: CDR1 MNHEY, CDR2 SVGAGI. Deletions cut 8 bases from V and 2 bases from J, with 7 bases between. The CDR3 has 12 amino acids. DNA for the CDR3: TGTGCCAGCCACTTGGGCAATCAGCCCCAGCATTTT. Encoded protein: CASHLGNQPQHF.

The CDR3 DNA sequence: TGTGCCAGTAGTATCGGTATACGGGATACGCAGTATTTT. Translating it yields CASSIGIRDTQYF. The chain carries TRBV19 and TRBJ2-3; D ambiguous. The CDR3 is 13 amino acids. V lost 3 bases, J lost 6 bases, and 10 bases lay in between. Germline CDR1 and CDR2: LNHDA and SQIVND (reference sequence).